A selection of T cell receptor beta chains follows, all from one sample in a study of technical replicates of blood from a few donors. TCRdb keeps only in-frame clones here, not all; method: immunoSEQ multiplex PCR. The data contain 70,000 to 90,000 clones, 94% of them singletons. Sequencing was performed on T cells isolated from PBMCs. The receptors originated from a human donor in good health. Both conserved end residues are part of each CDR3. A D gene is named only where the DNA matches it firmly. The size entry is marked missing in some rows and otherwise reads once, few, many or a size class.

d_gene	v_gene	j_gene	abundance	CDR3nt	CDR3aa
TRBD2	TRBV9	TRBJ2-1	once	TGTGCCAGCGGGTCTAGCGGGAGATCCATTGAGCAGTTCTTC	CASGSSGRSIEQFF
NA	TRBV25-1	TRBJ2-2	NA	TGTGCCAGCAGTGATCAGGACTACAACACCGGGGAGCTGTTTTTT	CASSDQDYNTGELFF
NA	TRBV5-1	TRBJ1-2	NA	TGCGCCAGCAGGCCCGAGGACAAGACCTATGGCTACACCTTC	CASRPEDKTYGYTF
TRBD2	TRBV14	TRBJ2-7	NA	TGTGCCAGCAGCCAAGATGTGGCGGGAGACCCCTACGAGCAGTACTTC	CASSQDVAGDPYEQYF
NA	TRBV5-1	TRBJ2-7	NA	TGCGCCAGCAGCTTGGTCGCGTACGAGCAGTACTTC	CASSLVAYEQYF
TRBD2	TRBV10-3	TRBJ2-2	NA	TGTGCCATCAGCACCGGGACTAGCGGGAGGTTAACCGGGGAGCTGTTTTTT	CAISTGTSGRLTGELFF
NA	TRBV30	TRBJ2-5	NA	TGTGCCTGGTCTCTGCGGACTCAAGAGACCCAGTACTTC	CAWSLRTQETQYF
NA	TRBV11-3	TRBJ1-2	NA	TGTGCCAGCAGTTACACTCGCGGGGCTGGCTATGGCTACACCTTC	CASSYTRGAGYGYTF
TRBD1	TRBV4-1	TRBJ2-7	NA	TGCGCCAGCAGCCATGCTGACAGGGCCACCTACGAGCAGTACTTC	CASSHADRATYEQYF
TRBD1	TRBV30	TRBJ2-7	NA	TGTGCCTGGGGGGACAGGTCCAACTACGAGCAGTACTTC	CAWGDRSNYEQYF
NA	TRBV5-1	TRBJ2-1	NA	TGCGCCAGCAGCGCCGTCGGGTATGAGCAGTTCTTC	CASSAVGYEQFF
NA	TRBV28	TRBJ1-2	NA	TGTGCCAGCAGTTTGGTTGGAGGCGCCAGGGGTGGCTACACCTTC	CASSLVGGARGGYTF
TRBD2	TRBV13	TRBJ2-1	NA	TGTGCCAGCAGCTCCGCGGGACTAGCGATCAACAATGAGCAGTTCTTC	CASSSAGLAINNEQFF
TRBD2	TRBV7-6	TRBJ2-7	NA	TGTGCCAGCAGCTTAGGGGGGGGGAGGGCCTTAGAAGAGCAGTACTTC	CASSLGGGRALEEQYF
NA	TRBV27	TRBJ2-7	NA	TGTGCCAGCAGTAGAATCTACAGGGAAAGCTCCTACGAGCAGTACTTC	CASSRIYRESSYEQYF
TRBD2	TRBV4-1	TRBJ2-1	once	TGCGCCAGCAGCCAAGATCCTACGCGACTAGCGGGACTTCGCAATGAGCAGTTCTTC	CASSQDPTRLAGLRNEQFF
TRBD2	TRBV7-2	TRBJ2-7	once	TGTGCCAGCAGCTTTAGCGGGAGTCGGTACGAGCAGTACTTC	CASSFSGSRYEQYF
NA	TRBV4-3	TRBJ1-4	NA	TGCGCCAGCAGCCACAGCCCGGCGGGGGCTGGTAATGAAAAACTGTTTTTT	CASSHSPAGAGNEKLFF
NA	TRBV5-1	TRBJ2-1	NA	TGCGCCAGCAGCGAATCGCGAGGCGGGATTTACAATGAGCAGTTCTTC	CASSESRGGIYNEQFF
NA	TRBV5-1	TRBJ2-5	NA	TGCGCCAGCAGCTTGACAGGGACGGAAGAGACCCAGTACTTC	CASSLTGTEETQYF